This passage covers 14 T cell receptor beta chains from one sample sequenced in a study of regulatory T cells in long-lasting Graves disease. Both iRepertoire HTBI primers and Arm-PCR of CDR3 regions were used to build the TCR beta libraries. TCRdb processed the multiplex PCR reads anew with MiXCR; each CDR3 protein has one entry. Of 300,000 to 350,000 distinct CDR3 sequences listed, around 20% are singletons. The time point was: persistent/refractory GD, antithyroid drugs over 5 years with positive TRAb. Preparation of the TCR library used RNA extracted from PBMCs. This specimen consisted of peripheral blood mononuclear cells (PBMCs), obtained when the disease was refractory, from a patient treated with antithyroid drugs. These TCRs come from a female donor with Graves disease.

J is TRBJ1-1 and V is TRBV4-1; 8 bases line up with TRBD1. This CDR3 comprises 17 residues. V was pared by 4 bases and J by 1 base, with 11 bases of the junction left unmatched. From germline, CDR1 is MGHRA and CDR2 YSYEKL. Here the CDR3 reads CASSLSPRTGQNTEAFF. As DNA, the CDR3 is TGCGCCAGCAGCCTAAGCCCCAGGACAGGGCAGAACACTGAAGCTTTCTTT.

In its sample, this clonotype was seen many times. This chain links TRBV3-1 with TRBJ1-2; no reliable D call. The V gene's germline CDR1 is LGHDT and CDR2 YNNKEL (reference sequence). The CDR3 spans 13 residues. With 0 bases removed from V and 8 bases from J, the gap between germline ends came to 10 bases. The CDR3 sequence: CASSQERRPGYTF. DNA of the CDR3: TGTGCCAGCAGCCAAGAACGGCGCCCGGGCTACACCTTC.

The chain carries TRBV12-3 or TRBV12-4 and TRBJ2-2; tentative D call: TRBD1 (6 bases). With 10 bases removed from V and 7 bases from J, the gap between germline ends came to 16 bases. The CDR3 has 13 residues. The CDR3 protein is CATRWGLSGELFF. CDR3 sequence (DNA): TGTGCCACCCGGTGGGGGCTGAGCGGGGAGCTGTTTTTT.

This clonotype was seen a handful of times. DNA of the CDR3: TGCAGTGTTATAGGGGGGGTCGGCTATGGCTACACCTTC. Translated: CSVIGGVGYGYTF. The J gene is TRBJ1-2, the V gene TRBV20-1; D is perhaps TRBD1 (6 bases). V shed 7 bases and J shed 4 bases, with 16 bases lying between them. This CDR3 is 13 amino acids long. Germline V lookup: CDR1 DFQATT, CDR2 SNEGSKA (reference sequence).

This clonotype has a handful of counts. CDR3 nucleotide sequence: TGCGCCAGCAGCTCGAAGACAGGGGGGATTGTAACTGAAGCTTTCTTT. This gives the protein CASSSKTGGIVTEAFF. This chain joins TRBV5-1 and TRBJ1-1; 9 bases align to TRBD1. CDR3 length: 16 residues. Per the germline V gene, CDR1 is SGHRS and CDR2 is YFSETQ. The V segment lost 3 bases and the J segment 5 bases; nucleotides outside the gene matches: 11.

This clonotype has a single count. The germline gene is not matched at one end of the junction; a read error may be the cause. V gene TRBV12-3 or TRBV12-4 combines with J gene TRBJ1-1; D remains ambiguous. The CDR3 is 14 residues long. The CDR3 spells CAGSLPGMNTEAFF. The DNA for the CDR3 is TGTGCCGGCAGTTTACCGGGGATGAACACTGAAGCTTTCTTT.

This clonotype was recorded many times. The chain is built from TRBV6-2 or TRBV6-3 and TRBJ1-1; no definite D call. This CDR3 contains 12 residues. In germline, CDR1 is MNHEY, CDR2 SVGEGT. The V end lost 0 bases, the J end lost 7 bases, and 6 bases lay between the germline ends. This chain's CDR3 is CASSYSDGEAFF. The CDR3 coding sequence is TGTGCCAGCAGTTACTCGGACGGTGAAGCTTTCTTT.

In this sample, this clonotype turned up many times. The V and J genes are TRBV28 and TRBJ1-1; no firm D call. V lost 6 bases and J lost 3, with 17 bases in between. Per the germline V gene, CDR1 is MDHEN and CDR2 is SYDVKM. The CDR3 consists of 15 residues. CDR3 in amino acids: CASSPPRVTDTEAFF. The CDR3 bases are TGTGCCAGCAGCCCTCCTCGAGTGACGGACACTGAAGCTTTCTTT.

Here the CDR3 DNA reads TGCGCCAGCAGCCAGTCAGGGGGCAGTAATTCACCCCTCCACTTT. Protein product: CASSQSGGSNSPLHF. The chain joins TRBV4-3 to TRBJ1-6, with TRBD1 identical over 8 bases. The CDR3 has 15 residues. V was pared by 3 bases and J by 6 bases, with 4 bases of the junction left unmatched. Germline CDR1 is LGHNA and CDR2 is YSLEER.

This clonotype appeared a few times. The chain links TRBV5-1 to TRBJ1-2; the D is unclear. Germline-derived CDR1 and CDR2 are SGHRS and YFSETQ. CDR3 length: 16 residues. The V end was cut by 0 bases, the J end by 2 bases, with 14 bases between. The CDR3 protein is CASSLAFPGVNYGYTF. CDR3 nucleotides: TGCGCCAGCAGCTTGGCCTTTCCCGGGGTAAACTATGGCTACACCTTC.

This clonotype was counted at least ten times. The chain employs TRBV10-3 and TRBJ2-5; 10 bases are shared with TRBD1. J gave up 3 bases and V 3 bases, and 4 bases lay outside the gene matches. The CDR3 totals 15 residues. Germline V lookup: CDR1 ENHRY, CDR2 SYGVKD. The CDR3 is CAISEGQGGKETQYF. The DNA of the CDR3 is TGTGCCATCAGTGAAGGACAGGGGGGAAAAGAGACCCAGTACTTC.

This clonotype was counted at least ten times. The chain employs TRBV19 and TRBJ1-2; D not resolved. CDR1 and CDR2 from the germline V gene are LNHDA and SQIVND (reference sequence). Trimming left V 8 bases short and J 8 bases short, with 12 bases between. The CDR3 is 11 amino acids. The CDR3 is CASGTFLGYTF. CDR3 bases: TGTGCCAGTGGCACCTTTCTGGGCTACACCTTC.

This clonotype turned up a few times. The chain recombines TRBV9 with TRBJ1-1; 7 nucleotides line up with TRBD1. The trim removed 4 bases at V and 4 bases at J, leaving 4 bases unmatched. The CDR3 totals 13 residues. CDR1 and CDR2 from the germline V gene are SGDLS and YYNGEE. CDR3 DNA sequence: TGTGCCAGCAGCCACAGGGGTGGCACTGAAGCTTTCTTT. Its protein is CASSHRGGTEAFF.

This clonotype has a handful of counts. The genes are TRBV5-6 and TRBJ2-7; tentatively, D is TRBD1 (6 bases). The CDR3 totals 16 residues. Trimming took off 3 bases at V and 2 bases at J, with 18 bases between the two ends. Germline CDR1 reads SGHDT; CDR2 reads YYEEEE. The CDR3 protein is CASSCETRDKTYEQYF. In DNA form, the CDR3 reads TGTGCCAGCAGCTGCGAGACCCGGGACAAGACCTACGAGCAGTACTTC.